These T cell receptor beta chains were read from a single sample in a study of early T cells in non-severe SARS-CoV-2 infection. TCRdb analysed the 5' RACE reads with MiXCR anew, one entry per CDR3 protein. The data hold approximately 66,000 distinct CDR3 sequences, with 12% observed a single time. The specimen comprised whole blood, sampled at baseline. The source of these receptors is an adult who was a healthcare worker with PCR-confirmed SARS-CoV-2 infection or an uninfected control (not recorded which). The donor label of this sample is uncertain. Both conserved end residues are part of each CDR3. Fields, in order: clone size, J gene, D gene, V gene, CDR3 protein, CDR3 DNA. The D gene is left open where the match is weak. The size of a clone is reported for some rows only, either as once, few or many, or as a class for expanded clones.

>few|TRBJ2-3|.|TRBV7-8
CASSPTLRRTNTDTQYF
TGTGCCAGCAGCCCCACCCTTAGACGGACGAACACAGATACGCAGTATTTT
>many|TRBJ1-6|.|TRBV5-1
CASSWGRPGDSSPLHF
TGCGCCAGCAGCTGGGGTCGGCCAGGGGATAGTTCACCCCTCCACTTT
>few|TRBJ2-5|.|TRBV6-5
CASSSRHGQQETQYF
TGTGCCAGCAGTTCACGACACGGACAGCAAGAGACCCAGTACTTC
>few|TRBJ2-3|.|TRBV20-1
CSSDPLTDTQYF
TGCAGTTCAGACCCCCTCACAGATACGCAGTATTTT
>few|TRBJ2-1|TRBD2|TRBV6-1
CASSDLVLAGLNNEQFF
TGTGCCAGCAGTGATTTGGTACTAGCGGGGTTGAACAATGAGCAGTTCTTC
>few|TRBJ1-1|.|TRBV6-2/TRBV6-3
CASRFARNTEAFF
TGTGCCAGCAGATTCGCAAGGAACACTGAAGCTTTCTTT
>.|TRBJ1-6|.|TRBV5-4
CASSLTRSYNSPLHF
TGTGCCAGCAGCTTAACACGGAGCTATAATTCACCCCTCCACTTT
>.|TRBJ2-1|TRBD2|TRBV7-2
CASSATPLAGGGDEQFF
TGTGCCAGCAGCGCAACGCCTCTAGCGGGGGGAGGGGATGAGCAGTTCTTC
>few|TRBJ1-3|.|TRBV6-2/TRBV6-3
CASSPWTSGNTIYF
TGTGCCAGCAGCCCTTGGACAAGTGGAAACACCATATATTTT
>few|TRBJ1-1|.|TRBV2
CASSPGGGLNTEAFF
TGTGCCAGCAGCCCCGGGGGGGGCCTGAACACTGAAGCTTTCTTT
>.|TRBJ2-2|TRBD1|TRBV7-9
CASDSRGHNGELFF
TGTGCCAGCGATTCCAGGGGGCATAACGGGGAGCTGTTTTTT
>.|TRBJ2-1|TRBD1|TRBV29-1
CSVGFPGQVYNEQFF
TGCAGCGTGGGGTTCCCGGGACAGGTCTACAATGAGCAGTTCTTC
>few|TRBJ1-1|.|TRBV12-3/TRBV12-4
CASSLVGALEAFF
TGTGCCAGCAGTTTGGTGGGGGCCTTGGAAGCTTTCTTT
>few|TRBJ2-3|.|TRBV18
CASSPPAVDTQYF
TGTGCCAGCTCACCACCGGCCGTGGATACGCAGTATTTT
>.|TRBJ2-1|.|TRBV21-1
CASSKEETSGGDNEQFF
TGTGCCAGCAGCAAAGAGGAGACTAGCGGGGGGGATAATGAGCAGTTCTTC